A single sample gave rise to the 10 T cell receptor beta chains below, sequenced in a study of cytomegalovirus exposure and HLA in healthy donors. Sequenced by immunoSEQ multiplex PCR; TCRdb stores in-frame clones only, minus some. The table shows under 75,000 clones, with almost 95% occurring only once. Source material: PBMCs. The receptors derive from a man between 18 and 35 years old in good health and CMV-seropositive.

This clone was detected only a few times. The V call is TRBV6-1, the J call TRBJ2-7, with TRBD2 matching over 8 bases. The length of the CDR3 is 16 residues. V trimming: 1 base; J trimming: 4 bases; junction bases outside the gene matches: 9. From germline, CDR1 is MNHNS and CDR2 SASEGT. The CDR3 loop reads CASSEGNGGGSYEQYF. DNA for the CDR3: TGTGCCAGCAGTGAAGGGAACGGGGGGGGGAGTTACGAGCAGTACTTC.

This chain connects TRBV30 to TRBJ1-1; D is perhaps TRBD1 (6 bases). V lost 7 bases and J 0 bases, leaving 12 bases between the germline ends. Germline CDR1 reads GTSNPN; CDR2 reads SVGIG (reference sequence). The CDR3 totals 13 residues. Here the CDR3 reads CASKTGMNTEAFF. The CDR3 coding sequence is TGTGCCTCCAAGACAGGTATGAACACTGAAGCTTTCTTT.

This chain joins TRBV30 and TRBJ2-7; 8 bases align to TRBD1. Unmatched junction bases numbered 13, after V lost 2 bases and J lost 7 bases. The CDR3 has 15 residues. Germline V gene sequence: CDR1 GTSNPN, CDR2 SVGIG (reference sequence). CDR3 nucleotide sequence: TGTGCCTGGAGTCAGGGGTGGCAGGGGGCGGTTGAGCAGTACTTC. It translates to CAWSQGWQGAVEQYF.

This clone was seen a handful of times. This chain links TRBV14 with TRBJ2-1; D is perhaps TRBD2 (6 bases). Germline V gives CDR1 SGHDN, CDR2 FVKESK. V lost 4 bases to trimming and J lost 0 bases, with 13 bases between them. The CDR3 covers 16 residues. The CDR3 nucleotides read TGTGCCAGCAGCCCAGCCTTGGGGGGCTCCTACAATGAGCAGTTCTTC. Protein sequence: CASSPALGGSYNEQFF. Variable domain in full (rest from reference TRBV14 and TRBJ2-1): EAGVTQFPSHSVIEKGQTVTLRCDPISGHDNLYWYRRVMGKEIKFLLHFVKESKQDESGMPNNRFLAERTGGTYSTLKVQPAELEDSGVYFCASSPALGGSYNEQFFGPGTRLTVL.

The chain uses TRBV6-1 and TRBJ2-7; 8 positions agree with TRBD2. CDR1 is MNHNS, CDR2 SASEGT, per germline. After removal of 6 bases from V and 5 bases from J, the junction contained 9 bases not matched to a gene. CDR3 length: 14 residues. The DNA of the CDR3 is TGTGCCAGCAGCCGGGGACTAGGTCGCGACGAGCAGTACTTC. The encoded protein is CASSRGLGRDEQYF.

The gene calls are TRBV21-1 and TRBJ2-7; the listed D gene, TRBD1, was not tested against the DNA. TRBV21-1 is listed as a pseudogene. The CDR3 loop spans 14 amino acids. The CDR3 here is CASSKGSLPYEQYF. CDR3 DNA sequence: TGTGCCAGCAGCAAAGGCAGTCTCCCCTACGAGCAGTACTTC.

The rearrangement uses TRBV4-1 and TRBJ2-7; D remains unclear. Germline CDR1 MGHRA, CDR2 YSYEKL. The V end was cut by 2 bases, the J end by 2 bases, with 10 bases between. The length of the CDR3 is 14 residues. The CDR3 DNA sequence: TGCGCCAGCAGCCAATCGCCAGAAACCTACGAGCAGTACTTC. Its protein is CASSQSPETYEQYF.

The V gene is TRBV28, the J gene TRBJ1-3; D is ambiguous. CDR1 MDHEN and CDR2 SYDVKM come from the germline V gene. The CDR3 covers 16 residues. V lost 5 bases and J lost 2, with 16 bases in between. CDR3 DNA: TGTGCCAGCAGTCTCCCCAGCGGCAGCACTGGAAACACCATATATTTT. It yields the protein CASSLPSGSTGNTIYF.

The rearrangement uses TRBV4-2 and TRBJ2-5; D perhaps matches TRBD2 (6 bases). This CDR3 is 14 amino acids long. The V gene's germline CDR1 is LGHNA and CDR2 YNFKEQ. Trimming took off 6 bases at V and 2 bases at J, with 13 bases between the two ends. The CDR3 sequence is CASSFSGSQETQYF. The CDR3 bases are TGTGCCAGCAGTTTTAGCGGTTCGCAAGAGACCCAGTACTTC.

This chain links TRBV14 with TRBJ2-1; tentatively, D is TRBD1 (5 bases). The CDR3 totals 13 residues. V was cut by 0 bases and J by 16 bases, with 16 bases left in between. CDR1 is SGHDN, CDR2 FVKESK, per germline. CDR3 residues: CASSQDHWGANFF. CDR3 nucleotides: TGTGCCAGCAGCCAAGACCACTGGGGCGCCAACTTCTTC.